Presented here are 9 T cell receptor beta chains from one specimen sequenced in a study of blood T cells in healthy people across ages. With a J-beta primer mix and a sample-barcoded 5' primer, a second PCR ran roughly 6 to 12 cycles. TCRdb passed the 5' RACE reads through MiXCR, listing each CDR3 protein once. In the table there are roughly 2 million distinct CDR3 sequences, around 48% of which are singletons. Sequenced: blood. Receptors were obtained from a middle-aged woman in good health.

CDR3 in DNA: TGTGCCAGCAGTTTATACCTAGCGGGGGGGGGGCAGTATTTT. Translation: CASSLYLAGGGQYF. The J gene is TRBJ2-3, the V gene TRBV27; 12 bases match TRBD2. The length of the CDR3 is 14 residues. The V gene's germline CDR1 is MNHEY and CDR2 SMNVEV (reference sequence). After removal of 1 base from V and 11 bases from J, the junction contained 4 bases not matched to a gene.

This clonotype was seen only a few times. The J gene is TRBJ1-2, the V gene TRBV4-3; the match to TRBD1 covers 7 bases. Germline V lookup: CDR1 LGHNA, CDR2 YSLEER. The CDR3 totals 15 residues. With V trimmed by 0 bases and J by 5 bases, 6 bases remained unmatched. CDR3 sequence (DNA): TGCGCCAGCAGCCAAGATCGAGGGGGCGTTTATGGCTACACCTTC. Protein sequence: CASSQDRGGVYGYTF.

The V gene is TRBV18, the J gene TRBJ2-5; D perhaps matches TRBD2 (6 bases). CDR1 KGHSH and CDR2 LQKENI come from the germline V gene. Trimming took 8 bases from V and 5 from J, leaving 18 bases between them. CDR3 length: 14 amino acids. In nucleotides, the CDR3 is TGTGCCAGCGTAGGCGGACTAAGAGGGGAGACCCAGTACTTC. As protein: CASVGGLRGETQYF. The full variable domain, in which reference TRBV18 and TRBJ2-5 provide the parts outside the CDR3, is NAGVMQNPRHLVRRRGQEARLRCSPMKGHSHVYWYRQLPEEGLKFMVYLQKENIIDESGMPKERFSAEFPKEGPSILRIQQVVRGDSAAYFCASVGGLRGETQYFGPGTRLLVL.

This clonotype was seen more than once but under ten times. This chain joins TRBV4-1 and TRBJ1-2; weak D call: TRBD1 (5 bases). In germline, CDR1 is MGHRA, CDR2 YSYEKL. The CDR3 spans 15 residues. With 4 bases removed from V and 5 bases from J, the gap between germline ends came to 17 bases. Written as DNA, the CDR3 is TGCGCCAGCAGCCCGGGCGGAGGGGCGGTATATGGCTACACCTTC. Translated, it gives CASSPGGGAVYGYTF.

This clonotype was recorded a few times. The V call is TRBV14, the J call TRBJ2-3; 14 nucleotides align to TRBD2. This CDR3 is built from 16 residues. The V gene end was trimmed by 5 bases and the J gene end by 8 bases; junction bases not matched to a gene: 9. In germline, CDR1 is SGHDN, CDR2 FVKESK. The DNA for the CDR3 is TGTGCCAGCAGCATCGGGACTAGCGGGGGCATCGGTACGCAGTATTTT. Translated: CASSIGTSGGIGTQYF.

V and J are TRBV28 and TRBJ1-2; the match to TRBD1 covers 7 bases. From germline, CDR1 is MDHEN and CDR2 SYDVKM. The CDR3 is made up of 17 amino acids. With 6 bases clipped from V and 4 bases from J, the junction kept 17 bases outside the gene matches. In DNA form, the CDR3 reads TGTGCCAGCAGGATGGGACTTGGACAGGACAAAGGCTATGGCTACACCTTC. It is translated as CASRMGLGQDKGYGYTF.

The gene calls are TRBV28 and TRBJ1-2; no clear D gene. V shed 8 bases and J shed 8 bases, with 12 bases lying between them. Germline V lookup: CDR1 MDHEN, CDR2 SYDVKM. The length of the CDR3 is 11 residues. CDR3 amino acids: CASYRPDGYTF. The CDR3 DNA sequence: TGTGCCAGCTACCGACCCGACGGCTACACCTTC.

V is TRBV4-2 and J is TRBJ2-1; D might be TRBD1 (5 bases). Germline V lookup: CDR1 LGHNA, CDR2 YNFKEQ. Trimming left V 1 base short and J 2 bases short, with 9 bases between. The CDR3 consists of 15 residues. This chain's CDR3 is CASSQAGATYNEQFF. The CDR3 DNA follows: TGTGCCAGCAGCCAAGCTGGGGCAACCTACAATGAGCAGTTCTTC.

CDR3 amino acids: CASSLRDRGLENTQYF. As DNA, the CDR3 is TGTGCCAGCAGTTTAAGGGACAGGGGTTTGGAGAATACGCAGTATTTT. The rearrangement uses TRBV27 and TRBJ2-3; TRBD1 matches 10 bases. This CDR3 has 16 amino acids. Unmatched junction bases numbered 9, after V lost 2 bases and J lost 7 bases. CDR1 MNHEY and CDR2 SMNVEV come from the germline V gene (reference sequence).